A single sample is the source of the 22 T cell receptor beta chains below, sequenced in a study of blood T cell repertoires in COVID-19. Produced via immunoSEQ multiplex PCR; TCRdb's table is partial and in-frame only. Here the sample spans 440,000 or so clones, 70% to 90% being singletons. Sequenced input: peripheral blood. These receptors all stem from a woman aged 40-49 years with COVID-19, enrolled during active disease.

The chain is built from TRBV24-1 and TRBJ1-6, with 7 bases that match TRBD1. From germline, CDR1 is KGHDR and CDR2 SFDVKD. This CDR3 has 15 amino acids. V lost 1 base, J lost 7 bases, and 3 bases stayed unmatched. CDR3 nucleotides: TGTGCCACCAGTGATTTAACAGGGGTGAATTCACCCCTCCACTTT. This gives the protein CATSDLTGVNSPLHF.

V and J are TRBV10-2 and TRBJ2-7, with TRBD2 identical over 8 bases. Germline V gene lookup returns CDR1 WSHSY and CDR2 SAAADI. J gave up 4 bases and V 6 bases, and 8 bases lay outside the gene matches. CDR3 length: 14 amino acids. The CDR3 DNA reads TGCGCCAGCAGCTTGGGCGGGGGGATATACGAGCAGTACTTC. This codes for CASSLGGGIYEQYF.

The V call is TRBV7-3, the J call TRBJ2-1, with D possibly matching TRBD2 (6 bases). V lost 5 bases and J 6 bases, leaving 17 bases between the germline ends. This CDR3 comprises 15 residues. Germline CDR1 reads SGHTA; CDR2 reads FQGTGA. The CDR3 DNA sequence: TGTGCCAGCAGCCCGCATAGCACGACTAGCAATGAGCAGTTCTTC. This sequence encodes CASSPHSTTSNEQFF.

The V and J genes are TRBV5-1 and TRBJ1-1; D remains ambiguous. The CDR3 spans 14 residues. V was pared by 4 bases and J by 8 bases, with 18 bases between. The germline V gene encodes CDR1 SGHRS and CDR2 YFSETQ. The CDR3 is CASSVAVTAPEAFF. The DNA for the CDR3 is TGCGCCAGCAGCGTCGCCGTTACAGCCCCGGAAGCTTTCTTT. Based on the CDR3 plus reference TRBV5-1 and TRBJ1-1, the full variable domain is KAGVTQTPRYLIKTRGQQVTLSCSPISGHRSVSWYQQTPGQGLQFLFEYFSETQRNKGNFPGRFSGRQFSNSRSEMNVSTLELGDSALYLCASSVAVTAPEAFFGQGTRLTVV.

CDR3: CASSTLSGTSNQETQYF. CDR3 bases: TGTGCCAGCAGCACACTTTCCGGGACTTCCAACCAAGAGACCCAGTACTTC. The gene calls are TRBV3-1 (or the pseudogene TRBV3-2) and TRBJ2-5; TRBD2 might be the D (6 bases). Germline assignment: CDR1 LGHDT and CDR2 YNNKEL (reference sequence). The ends were cut back, 5 bases at V and 0 bases at J, with 19 bases in the middle. The CDR3 runs to 17 residues.

This chain links TRBV4-2 with TRBJ2-1; the match to TRBD1 covers 7 bases. CDR3 size: 16 residues. Germline loops: CDR1 LGHNA, CDR2 YNFKEQ. J gave up 7 bases and V 4 bases, and 13 bases lay outside the gene matches. CDR3 DNA sequence: TGTGCCAGCAGCCCGGGGAGAGGGGGCCCTTCGAATGAGCAGTTCTTC. This gives the protein CASSPGRGGPSNEQFF.

The chain couples TRBV28 to TRBJ2-7; 10 bases map to TRBD2. The CDR3 is made up of 16 amino acids. Germline V gene sequence: CDR1 MDHEN, CDR2 SYDVKM. J was trimmed by 7 bases and V by 6 bases; bases with no gene match: 15. CDR3 DNA: TGTGCCAGCAGCCCTATTAGCGGGGGGCTGCTAGTTGAGCAGTACTTC. This translates into CASSPISGGLLVEQYF.

This clone has just a few counts. The chain employs TRBV30 and TRBJ1-6; 7 bases match TRBD1. V shed 3 bases, J shed 5 bases, and the junction held 4 bases outside the gene matches. CDR1 GTSNPN and CDR2 SVGIG come from the germline V gene (reference sequence). The CDR3 has 14 residues. The DNA for the CDR3 is TGTGCCTGGAGGGGACAGTCTAATAATTCACCCCTCCACTTT. The encoded protein is CAWRGQSNNSPLHF. Looking up the rest from reference TRBV30 and TRBJ1-6 gives the full variable domain: SQTIHQWPATLVQPVGSPLSLECTVEGTSNPNLYWYRQAAGRGLQLLFYSVGIGQISSEVPQNLSASRPQDRQFILSSKKLLLSDSGFYLCAWRGQSNNSPLHFGNGTRLTVT.

The chain is built from TRBV7-9 and TRBJ2-7; the D gene is possibly TRBD2 (7 bases). This CDR3 is built from 14 residues. In germline, CDR1 is SEHNR, CDR2 FQNEAQ (reference sequence). Trimming removed 5 bases from V and 4 bases from J, with 15 bases in between. The CDR3 sequence: CASSGGGGSYEQYF. The DNA for the CDR3 is TGTGCCAGCAGCGGGGGAGGGGGATCGTACGAGCAGTACTTC.

A word on this clone: Distinct nucleotide sequences in the sample also encode this CDR3. This chain uses TRBV5-6 with TRBJ2-3, with TRBD1 as a possible D gene (5 bases). CDR1 SGHDT and CDR2 YYEEEE come from the germline V gene. This CDR3 is 15 amino acids long. Trimming stripped 0 bases from V and 6 bases from J, with 14 bases between. CDR3 residues: CASSLGGQGLDTQYF. CDR3 coding DNA: TGTGCCAGCAGCTTGGGCGGTCAGGGATTGGATACGCAGTATTTT.

The V gene is TRBV7-9, the J gene TRBJ2-3, with 15 bases aligning to TRBD2. V lost 5 bases, J lost 2 bases, and 5 bases stayed unmatched. CDR3 size: 17 residues. CDR1 is SEHNR and CDR2 is FQNEAQ in the germline V gene (reference sequence). CDR3 protein: CASSRTSGRALTDTQYF. DNA of the CDR3: TGTGCCAGCAGCAGGACTAGCGGGAGGGCCCTCACAGATACGCAGTATTTT.

The chain carries TRBV5-4 and TRBJ2-3, with D perhaps matching TRBD2 (5 bases). V gave up 4 bases and J gave up 5 bases, with 17 bases separating them. The germline V gene has CDR1 SGHNT and CDR2 YYREEE (reference sequence). The CDR3 has 15 residues. This CDR3 is CASSRAASRIDTQYF. CDR3 coding DNA: TGTGCCAGCAGCAGGGCGGCTAGCCGCATAGATACGCAGTATTTT.

The chain has TRBV19 and TRBJ1-1, with 7 bases identical to TRBD1. From germline, CDR1 is LNHDA and CDR2 SQIVND (reference sequence). The CDR3 contains 13 residues. Trimming took 9 bases from V and 1 from J; bases not matched to a gene: 5. The CDR3 nucleotides are TGTGCCAGCAAGGACAGGCCGAACACTGAAGCTTTCTTT. It yields the protein CASKDRPNTEAFF.

The table lists this clone with a count of one. The chain is built from TRBV7-9 and TRBJ2-2; 8 bases are a match to TRBD2. Per the germline V gene, CDR1 is SEHNR and CDR2 is FQNEAQ (reference sequence). This CDR3 has 15 residues. J lost 7 bases, V lost 1 base, and 5 bases had no gene match. The CDR3 here is CASSLVAGKVGELFF. The CDR3, as DNA: TGTGCCAGCAGCTTAGTAGCGGGGAAGGTCGGGGAGCTGTTTTTT.

A remark on this clone: This same CDR3 is encoded by further DNA sequences in the sample. The V gene is TRBV28, the J gene TRBJ1-6, with 9 bases aligning to TRBD1. This CDR3 region has 14 residues. Losses at the gene ends were 4 bases for V and 6 bases for J; bases not matched to a gene: 1. Germline-derived CDR1 and CDR2 are MDHEN and SYDVKM. The CDR3, as DNA: TGTGCCAGCAGTTCGGGACAGGGTAATTCACCCCTCCACTTT. Protein sequence: CASSSGQGNSPLHF.

This chain joins TRBV7-2 and TRBJ1-4, with 9 bases fitting TRBD1. CDR1 and CDR2 from the germline V gene are SGHTA and FQGNSA. Trimming at V came to 3 bases and at J to 7 bases, leaving 15 bases not matched to a gene. The CDR3 extends over 18 amino acids. CDR3: CASSFPGTGTVYSEKLFF. The DNA for the CDR3 is TGTGCCAGCAGCTTTCCTGGGACAGGGACGGTTTACAGTGAAAAACTGTTTTTT.

The chain uses TRBV2 and TRBJ2-7, with 7 bases aligning to TRBD2. Losses at the gene ends were 3 bases for V and 1 base for J; bases not matched to a gene: 6. Germline V lookup: CDR1 SNHLY, CDR2 FYNNEI. The CDR3 consists of 15 residues. The CDR3 protein is CASSERTSPSYEQYF. The CDR3 DNA reads TGTGCCAGCAGTGAGCGGACTAGTCCTTCCTACGAGCAGTACTTC.

The rearrangement links TRBV6-2 or TRBV6-3 to TRBJ1-5; D not resolved. The V end lost 6 bases, the J end lost 2 bases, and 14 bases lay between the germline ends. The germline V gene has CDR1 MNHEY and CDR2 SVGEGT. The CDR3 loop spans 15 amino acids. The CDR3 region has the DNA TGTGCCAGCAGCTCACTGACAAAGGGCAATCAGCCCCAGCATTTT. This sequence encodes CASSSLTKGNQPQHF.

The rearrangement links TRBV9 to TRBJ2-1, with 11 nucleotides matching TRBD2. Germline V gene data show CDR1 as SGDLS and CDR2 as YYNGEE. The CDR3 contains 17 residues. Trimming at V came to 4 bases and at J to 3 bases, leaving 9 bases not matched to a gene. This CDR3 is CASSPPPSGRNYNEQFF. CDR3 bases: TGTGCCAGCAGCCCGCCCCCTAGCGGGAGGAACTACAATGAGCAGTTCTTC.

The rearrangement links TRBV6-4 to TRBJ2-1, with 8 bases fitting TRBD2. This CDR3 is 15 amino acids long. Trimming took 5 bases from V and 4 from J; bases not matched to a gene: 7. Germline loops: CDR1 MRHNA, CDR2 SNTAGT. CDR3 sequence: CASSKGAGDYNEQFF. For the CDR3, the DNA is TGTGCCAGCAGTAAGGGAGCGGGGGATTACAATGAGCAGTTCTTC.

This chain uses TRBV7-8 with TRBJ2-6; D possibly corresponds to TRBD2 (5 bases). Germline CDR1 reads SGHVS; CDR2 reads FQNEAQ. Trimming took 5 bases from V and 2 from J, leaving 13 bases between them. The CDR3 contains 16 residues. CDR3 bases: TGTGCCAGCAGCCCTGTCCGAGGGACTGGGGCCAACGTCCTGACTTTC. It specifies CASSPVRGTGANVLTF.

V and J are TRBV2 and TRBJ1-2; D not resolved. Germline V gene sequence: CDR1 SNHLY, CDR2 FYNNEI. V was pared by 9 bases and J by 7 bases, with 15 bases between. The CDR3 spans 12 residues. The CDR3 sequence is CASHKTGSGYTF. The CDR3, as DNA: TGTGCCAGTCATAAAACGGGATCTGGCTACACCTTC.